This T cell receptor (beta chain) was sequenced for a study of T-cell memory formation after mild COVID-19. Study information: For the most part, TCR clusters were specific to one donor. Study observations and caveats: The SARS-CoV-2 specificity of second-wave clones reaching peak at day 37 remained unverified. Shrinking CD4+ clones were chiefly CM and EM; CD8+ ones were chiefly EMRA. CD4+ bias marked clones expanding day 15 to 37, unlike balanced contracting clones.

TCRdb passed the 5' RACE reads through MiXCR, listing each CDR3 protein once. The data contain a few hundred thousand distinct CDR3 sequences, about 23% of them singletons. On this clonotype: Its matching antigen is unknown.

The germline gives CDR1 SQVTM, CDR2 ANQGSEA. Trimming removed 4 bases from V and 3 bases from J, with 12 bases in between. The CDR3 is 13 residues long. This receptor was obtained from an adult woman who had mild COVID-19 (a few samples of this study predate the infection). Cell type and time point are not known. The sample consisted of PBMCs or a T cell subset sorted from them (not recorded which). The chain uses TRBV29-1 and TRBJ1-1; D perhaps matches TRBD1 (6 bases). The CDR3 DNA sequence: TGCAGCGTTGTAGGGGGGATTGACACTGAAGCTTTCTTT. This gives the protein CSVVGGIDTEAFF.